This T cell receptor beta chain appears in the sequencing data of a study of T cells expressing NK-cell markers. A note on this clonotype: Antigen: not known.

After re-calling the 5' RACE reads, TCRdb lists one entry per CDR3 protein, DNA absent. There are roughly 430,000 distinct CDR3 sequences in the sample, with less than 7.5% held by the top ten. Study-wide results and limits: Expanded clones of NKG2C+ T cells had an unclear HCMV specificity. The study found dominant NKG2C+ clonotypes at about 1.0-8% of CD8+ T cells in about six donors.

CDR1 and CDR2 (germline): LNHNV, YYDKDF (reference sequence). The CDR3 consists of 12 residues. The sequencing sample was made of blood T cells: a sorted CD56 or NKG2C T cell subset, CD4+ or CD8+ T cells, or bulk PBMC T cells (not recorded which). This receptor was obtained from a woman aged 18-70 years in good health. The chain employs TRBV15 and TRBJ2-1. The CDR3 loop is CATSVTRGEQFF.